The present entry profiles one TCR beta chain with its context. Healthy donors of bone marrow made up the group. The PCR made use of 60 Vbeta and 13 Jbeta primers. Using immunoSEQ multiplex PCR, the repertoire was profiled, and TCRdb retains in-frame clones only, with some absent. The sample yields 140,000 or so clones, around three quarters seen once. CDR3 length: 13 amino acids. CDR1 and CDR2 from the germline V gene are SGHRS and YFSETQ. V lost 1 base to trimming and J lost 10 bases; unmatched junction nucleotides: 6. These data come from a study of cytomegalovirus exposure and HLA in healthy donors.

The sample comprised PBMCs. The genes are TRBV5-1 and TRBJ1-2, with 8 positions matching TRBD1. The receptor's source is a woman in her forties in good health and CMV-seronegative. The CDR3 here is CASSLTPGQDYTF. CDR3 in DNA: TGCGCCAGCAGCTTGACCCCGGGACAGGACTACACCTTC.